This entry lists 15 T cell receptor beta chains sequenced from one sample in a study of regulatory T cells in long-lasting Graves disease. Time point reported: newly diagnosed GD, antithyroid drugs for less than 3 months. PBMC-extracted RNA yielded the TCR library. Investigators prepared the TCR beta libraries by applying iRepertoire HTBI primers and Arm-PCR of CDR3 regions. TCRdb re-called the multiplex PCR reads through MiXCR, storing one row per CDR3 protein. The table shows roughly 420,000 distinct CDR3 sequences, with about 16% occurring only once. The sample was also linked to a second study, of T cells in Graves' hyperthyroidism and ophthalmopathy.

This sample comprised peripheral blood mononuclear cells (PBMCs), obtained at new diagnosis, from a patient treated with antithyroid drugs. These receptors were taken from a woman aged 30 to 39 with Graves disease.

This chain uses TRBV2 with TRBJ2-3; TRBD2 matches at 7 bases. The germline CDR1 and CDR2 sequences are SNHLY and FYNNEI. J lost 4 bases, V lost 11 bases, and 12 bases had no gene match. There are 14 residues in the CDR3. The CDR3 sequence: CAGRPGGGADTQYF. The CDR3 DNA follows: TGTGCCGGGCGCCCGGGAGGAGGGGCAGATACGCAGTATTTT.

In its sample, this clonotype was seen many times. The chain employs TRBV20-1 and TRBJ2-5; the D is unclear. Trimming shortened V by 5 bases and J by 4 bases, and 26 bases separated the two germline ends. This CDR3 region has 17 residues. Germline loops: CDR1 DFQATT, CDR2 SNEGSKA (reference sequence). CDR3 in amino acids: CSASPVTGRSSGETQYF. Here the CDR3 DNA reads TGCAGTGCTTCCCCAGTGACTGGGCGGTCATCGGGAGAGACCCAGTACTTC.

This clonotype was detected ten times or more. J is TRBJ1-2 and V is TRBV7-8; no reliable D call. Trimming cost V 3 bases and J 4 bases, with 15 bases left between them. Germline V lookup: CDR1 SGHVS, CDR2 FQNEAQ. CDR3 length: 15 amino acids. The CDR3 DNA is TGTGCCAGCAGCTTCACTAAGAGGGAGTTCTATGGCTACACCTTC. Protein: CASSFTKREFYGYTF.

This sequence joins TRBV10-3 and TRBJ2-1; TRBD1 or TRBD2 may be the D gene (5 bases each). Germline assignment: CDR1 ENHRY and CDR2 SYGVKD. This CDR3 has 16 residues. Deletions cut 4 bases from V and 0 bases from J, with 13 bases between. The CDR3: CAISGDGESSYNEQFF. CDR3 coding DNA: TGTGCCATCAGTGGGGACGGCGAGAGCTCCTACAATGAGCAGTTCTTC.

This clonotype was detected a few times. The chain is built from TRBV6-9 and TRBJ1-5; D uncertain. Per germline, CDR1 MNHGY and CDR2 SVAAGI. V gave up 3 bases and J gave up 7 bases, with 13 bases separating them. CDR3 length: 14 amino acids. DNA for the CDR3: TGTGCCAGCAGTTACCTTGGTGAAGGGCAGCCCCAGCATTTT. The encoded protein is CASSYLGEGQPQHF.

This clonotype was observed a few times. The chain carries TRBV24-1 and TRBJ1-2; D is unclear. This CDR3 comprises 16 residues. The V end was cut by 2 bases, the J end by 4 bases, with 16 bases between. Looked up from germline, CDR1 is KGHDR and CDR2 is SFDVKD. This CDR3 is CATSDSWSRNGYGYTF. The DNA of the CDR3 is TGTGCCACCAGTGATTCATGGAGCAGGAACGGCTATGGCTACACCTTC.

This rearrangement joins TRBV6-5 to TRBJ2-5, with D perhaps assigned TRBD1 or TRBD2 (7 bases each). The CDR3 covers 15 residues. CDR1 and CDR2 (germline): MNHEY, SVGAGI. With 1 base removed from V and 5 bases from J, the gap between germline ends came to 14 bases. Here the CDR3 DNA reads TGTGCCAGCAGTTACTTGACAGGGAGGGGGGAGACCCAGTACTTC. Its protein product is CASSYLTGRGETQYF.

Many counts were recorded for this clonotype. This sequence joins TRBV2 and TRBJ2-3; no reliable D call. V was trimmed by 8 bases and J by 4 bases, leaving 7 bases between them. The CDR3 has 11 residues. Germline V CDR1 and CDR2: SNHLY, FYNNEI. The CDR3 DNA is TGTGCCAGCTTAACGGCAGATACGCAGTATTTT. As protein: CASLTADTQYF.

There are many counts of this clonotype. The gene calls are TRBV6-1 and TRBJ1-1; D is possibly TRBD1 (6 bases). Germline-derived CDR1 and CDR2 are MNHNS and SASEGT. This CDR3 comprises 13 residues. Trimming stripped 6 bases from V and 6 bases from J, with 14 bases between. Here the CDR3 reads CASSRGARAEAFF. DNA for the CDR3: TGTGCCAGCAGCAGGGGTGCCCGGGCTGAAGCTTTCTTT.

This clonotype showed up many times. The CDR3 protein is CAIPVRGPHPSGANVLTF. CDR3 nucleotide sequence: TGTGCCATCCCGGTCAGGGGACCTCATCCCTCTGGGGCCAACGTCCTGACTTTC. The rearrangement links TRBV9 to TRBJ2-6; TRBD1 is a possible D gene (6 bases). Germline V lookup: CDR1 SGDLS, CDR2 YYNGEE. The ends were cut back, 9 bases at V and 0 bases at J, with 22 bases in the middle. This CDR3 has 18 residues. Full variable domain (missing parts from reference TRBV9 and TRBJ2-6): DSGVTQTPKHLITATGQRVTLRCSPRSGDLSVYWYQQSLDQGLQFLIQYYNGEERAKGNILERFSAQQFPDLHSELNLSSLELGDSALYFCAIPVRGPHPSGANVLTFGAGSRLTVL.

The J gene is TRBJ2-3, the V gene TRBV5-1; TRBD1 matches at 7 bases. This CDR3 contains 16 residues. Looked up from germline, CDR1 is SGHRS and CDR2 is YFSETQ. The V segment lost 4 bases and the J segment 3 bases; nucleotides outside the gene matches: 11. The CDR3 spells CASSSGDRVFTDTQYF. The CDR3 region has the DNA TGCGCCAGCAGCAGCGGAGACAGGGTATTTACAGATACGCAGTATTTT. Supplemented by reference TRBV5-1 and TRBJ2-3, the full variable domain reads KAGVTQTPRYLIKTRGQQVTLSCSPISGHRSVSWYQQTPGQGLQFLFEYFSETQRNKGNFPGRFSGRQFSNSRSEMNVSTLELGDSALYLCASSSGDRVFTDTQYFGPGTRLTVL.

This clonotype has only a few counts. CDR3 sequence: CASIPGLASDTQYF. Here the CDR3 DNA reads TGTGCCTCAATTCCGGGACTAGCGTCGGATACGCAGTATTTT. The rearrangement links TRBV6-2 or TRBV6-3 to TRBJ2-3, with 10 bases that match TRBD2. The V gene's germline CDR1 is MNHEY and CDR2 SVGEGT. The ends lost 11 bases at V and 6 bases at J; junction bases unmatched: 11. CDR3 length: 14 amino acids.

The chain carries TRBV29-1 and TRBJ2-1; tentative D call: TRBD2 (7 bases). V gave up 4 bases and J gave up 4 bases, with 11 bases separating them. The CDR3 extends over 13 amino acids. Per the germline V gene, CDR1 is SQVTM and CDR2 is ANQGSEA. The CDR3 region has the DNA TGCAGCGTTGGGGGGGGCTCTTACAATGAGCAGTTCTTC. Amino acid sequence: CSVGGGSYNEQFF.

This clonotype was counted a few times. J is TRBJ2-4 and V is TRBV6-2 or TRBV6-3, with 9 positions matching TRBD2. CDR1 and CDR2 from the germline V gene are MNHEY and SVGEGT. With V trimmed by 1 base and J by 6 bases, 13 bases remained unmatched. The CDR3 is 18 amino acids. The CDR3 protein is CASSYFAPWTSEGNIQYF. CDR3 bases: TGTGCCAGCAGTTACTTCGCTCCCTGGACTAGCGAGGGAAACATTCAGTACTTC.

About this clonotype itself: This is likely an artifact of a read error, given a far larger clone one base away. The chain is built from TRBV7-2 and TRBJ2-5; D not certain. Germline CDR1 is SGHTA and CDR2 is FQGNSA. V dropped 5 bases and J dropped 7 bases, with 8 bases sitting between them. This CDR3 has 11 amino acids. The CDR3 DNA is TGTGCCAGCAGCCCTAAAGGGACCCAGTACTTC. Translation: CASSPKGTQYF.